This TCR beta chain was profiled in a study of PD-1 blockade in classical Hodgkin lymphoma. Libraries were prepared by immunoSEQ multiplex PCR; TCRdb keeps only in-frame clonotypes and omits some of them. The data show some 93,000 clones, around 80% seen once. Overall study findings and caveats: According to reports, newly diagnosed patients had lower baseline TCR diversity than healthy donors, and relapsed/refractory patients had lower baseline TCR diversity still.

The time point: cycle 4 day 1 (C4D1), after less than seven weeks of nivolumab. Brentuximab vedotin exposure varied, and every patient relapsed after autologous stem cell transplantation. V was shortened by 4 bases and J by 9 bases, with 20 bases between the two germline ends. The CDR3 has 15 residues. CDR1 SGHRS and CDR2 YFSETQ come from the germline V gene. Turning to this clone: Antigen: not known.

The receptor was isolated from a human donor with classical Hodgkin lymphoma. The specimen comprised peripheral blood mononuclear cells (PBMCs), sampled before the fourth cycle of nivolumab. The chain joins TRBV5-1 to TRBJ2-1; the D call may be TRBD1 or TRBD2 (5 bases each). For the CDR3, the DNA is TGCGCCAGCAGCCAAGGGATGGGGGATGGGGTTGAGCAGTTCTTC. This sequence encodes CASSQGMGDGVEQFF.